A single sample is the source of the 15 T cell receptor beta chains below, sequenced in a study of CD8 T cells in Susac syndrome. An input of about 0.5 to 1 ug of RNA was subjected to reverse transcription using random hexamers. Via MiXCR, TCRdb re-called the immunoSEQ multiplex PCR reads, giving one row per CDR3 protein. In the table there are just over 300,000 distinct CDR3 sequences, about 91% of which are singletons. Material: CD4+ T cells from PBMCs. Every receptor here comes from a human donor with multiple sclerosis.

The V gene is TRBV5-1, the J gene TRBJ1-1; D remains ambiguous. V lost 1 base and J lost 1, with 11 bases in between. This CDR3 spans 15 amino acids. Germline V gene lookup returns CDR1 SGHRS and CDR2 YFSETQ. In nucleotides, the CDR3 is TGCGCCAGCAGCTTGTCGGGAGGCGCGAACACTGAAGCTTTCTTT. It codes for CASSLSGGANTEAFF. The whole variable domain, remainder taken from reference TRBV5-1 and TRBJ1-1, is KAGVTQTPRYLIKTRGQQVTLSCSPISGHRSVSWYQQTPGQGLQFLFEYFSETQRNKGNFPGRFSGRQFSNSRSEMNVSTLELGDSALYLCASSLSGGANTEAFFGQGTRLTVV.

The J gene is TRBJ2-2, the V gene TRBV12-3 or TRBV12-4; TRBD2 agrees at 14 bases. Germline trimming cut 3 bases from V and 5 bases from J; bases unmatched to any gene: 2. The CDR3 is 16 amino acids. The CDR3 bases are TGTGCCAGCAGTTTTGGGACTAGCGGGGGTACCGGGGAGCTGTTTTTT. It translates to CASSFGTSGGTGELFF.

Here the CDR3 DNA reads TGTGCCAGCAGCGATCCCTACGACAGGGTTAGCAATCAGCCCCAGCATTTT. It is translated as CASSDPYDRVSNQPQHF. This chain uses TRBV6-1 with TRBJ1-5, with 7 bases lining up with TRBD1. This CDR3 spans 17 amino acids. The germline V gene encodes CDR1 MNHNS and CDR2 SASEGT. The trim removed 6 bases at V and 0 bases at J, leaving 11 bases unmatched.

The V call is TRBV11-3, the J call TRBJ2-3, with D maybe TRBD2 (5 bases). This CDR3 spans 14 amino acids. V lost 0 bases to trimming and J lost 6 bases, with 10 bases between them. Germline V gives CDR1 SGHNT, CDR2 YENEEA. CDR3 in amino acids: CASSLETGVDTQYF. CDR3 in DNA: TGTGCCAGCAGCTTAGAGACCGGGGTGGATACGCAGTATTTT. The variable domain in full, completed from reference TRBV11-3 and TRBJ2-3, reads EAGVVQSPRYKIIEKKQPVAFWCNPISGHNTLYWYLQNLGQGPELLIRYENEEAVDDSQLPKDRFSAERLKGVDSTLKIQPAELGDSAVYLCASSLETGVDTQYFGPGTRLTVL.

The rearrangement joins TRBV7-2 to TRBJ2-7; the D gene is possibly TRBD2 (6 bases). Germline CDR1 and CDR2: SGHTA and FQGNSA. This CDR3 comprises 15 residues. Trimming took off 2 bases at V and 0 bases at J, with 11 bases between the two ends. CDR3 in amino acids: CASSLRAGPSYEQYF. CDR3 bases: TGTGCCAGCAGCTTAAGGGCGGGGCCCTCCTACGAGCAGTACTTC. The full variable domain, completed using reference TRBV7-2 and TRBJ2-7, is GAGVSQSPSNKVTEKGKDVELRCDPISGHTALYWYRQSLGQGLEFLIYFQGNSAPDKSGLPSDRFSAERTGGSVSTLTIQRTQQEDSAVYLCASSLRAGPSYEQYFGPGTRLTVT.

The rearrangement links TRBV2 to TRBJ1-3; TRBD1 matches 8 bases. CDR1 and CDR2 from the germline V gene are SNHLY and FYNNEI. This CDR3 has 15 amino acids. V lost 8 bases to trimming and J lost 0 bases; unmatched junction nucleotides: 6. The CDR3 region has the DNA TGTGCCAGCGGACAGGGTCTGGGCTCTGGAAACACCATATATTTT. This encodes CASGQGLGSGNTIYF. Looking up the rest from reference TRBV2 and TRBJ1-3 gives the full variable domain: EPEVTQTPSHQVTQMGQEVILRCVPISNHLYFYWYRQILGQKVEFLVSFYNNEISEKSEIFDDQFSVERPDGSNFTLKIRSTKLEDSAMYFCASGQGLGSGNTIYFGEGSWLTVV.

V and J are TRBV19 and TRBJ1-5; D not resolved. CDR3 length: 12 amino acids. The ends were cut back, 2 bases at V and 5 bases at J, with 4 bases in the middle. Germline V gene lookup returns CDR1 LNHDA and CDR2 SQIVND (reference sequence). CDR3 loop: CASSIKDQPQHF. CDR3 DNA sequence: TGTGCCAGTAGTATAAAGGATCAGCCCCAGCATTTT.

This rearrangement joins TRBV4-2 to TRBJ2-2, with 11 bases identical to TRBD2. From germline, CDR1 is LGHNA and CDR2 YNFKEQ. The CDR3 has 22 residues. V lost 0 bases to trimming and J lost 5 bases; unmatched junction nucleotides: 20. The CDR3 is CASSQDLTSGSPHRDRTGELFF. As DNA, the CDR3 is TGTGCCAGCAGCCAAGATCTAACTAGCGGGAGCCCCCATCGTGATCGTACCGGGGAGCTGTTTTTT.

This clonotype has just one count. The chain combines TRBV6-1 with TRBJ1-2; tentative D call: TRBD1 (5 bases). The CDR3 sequence is 12 residues long. The germline V gene has CDR1 MNHNS and CDR2 SASEGT. Trimming removed 10 bases at V and 3 bases at J, with 12 bases between. The CDR3 DNA is TGTGCCACCTTACGCAGGGACTATGGCTACACCTTC. Translating it yields CATLRRDYGYTF.

This sequence joins TRBV3-1 and TRBJ1-5; D is ambiguous. Trimming removed 2 bases from V and 7 bases from J, with 18 bases in between. Per germline, CDR1 LGHDT and CDR2 YNNKEL (reference sequence). The CDR3 sequence is 16 residues long. The CDR3 sequence: CASSQNPVGSGQPQHF. The CDR3 DNA reads TGTGCCAGCAGCCAAAACCCGGTGGGATCCGGGCAGCCCCAGCATTTT. The entire variable domain, with the rest obtained from reference TRBV3-1 and TRBJ1-5, is as follows: DTAVSQTPKYLVTQMGNDKSIKCEQNLGHDTMYWYKQDSKKFLKIMFSYNNKELIINETVPNRFSPKSPDKAHLNLHINSLELGDSAVYFCASSQNPVGSGQPQHFGDGTRLSIL.

The rearrangement uses TRBV12-3 or TRBV12-4 and TRBJ1-2; 7 bases fit TRBD1. With 6 bases clipped from V and 9 bases from J, the junction kept 10 bases outside the gene matches. The CDR3 length is 13 residues. The DNA of the CDR3 is TGTGCCAGCAGAGTCCAGGGGGGACCTAGCTACACCTTC. Protein: CASRVQGGPSYTF.

The V and J genes are TRBV2 and TRBJ2-5, with 8 bases that match TRBD2. The CDR3 consists of 14 residues. The V gene end was trimmed by 6 bases and the J gene end by 7 bases; junction bases not matched to a gene: 10. CDR1 is SNHLY and CDR2 is FYNNEI in the germline V gene. CDR3 in DNA: TGTGCCAGCAGGGAAACCGGGGGGGTGGGGACCCAGTACTTC. Translation: CASRETGGVGTQYF.

V is TRBV20-1 and J is TRBJ2-2; D possibly corresponds to TRBD1 (6 bases). The CDR3 totals 14 residues. The V end lost 3 bases, the J end lost 0 bases, and 8 bases lay between the germline ends. Germline V gene sequence: CDR1 DFQATT, CDR2 SNEGSKA (reference sequence). The CDR3 sequence: CSARYRANTGELFF. The CDR3 region has the DNA TGCAGTGCTAGGTACAGGGCGAACACCGGGGAGCTGTTTTTT.

The chain carries TRBV23-1 and TRBJ2-5, with TRBD2 matching 14 bases. TRBV23-1 is filed as an ORF, its function uncertain. The CDR3 length is 17 residues. V lost 5 bases and J lost 1; bases outside the gene matches: 6. The chain's CDR3 is CASSSGTSGGTQETQYF. Written as DNA, the CDR3 is TGCGCCAGCAGTTCCGGGACTAGCGGGGGCACCCAAGAGACCCAGTACTTC.

V gene TRBV30 combines with J gene TRBJ2-1; 9 bases are shared with TRBD2. Germline V lookup: CDR1 GTSNPN, CDR2 SVGIG (reference sequence). V lost 1 base to trimming and J lost 2 bases; unmatched junction nucleotides: 3. The CDR3 length is 15 residues. Written as DNA, the CDR3 is TGTGCCTGGAGTGGCGGGGGGGCCCCCTACAATGAGCAGTTCTTC. Translation: CAWSGGGAPYNEQFF.